This T cell receptor beta chain derives from a study of blood T cell repertoires in COVID-19. Study overall: Collection of acute and convalescent COVID-19 samples took place in the United States, Italy and Spain. T cells, B-cell-depleted T cells, or PBMCs supplied cDNA or gDNA.

Per the germline V gene, CDR1 is MGHRA and CDR2 is YSYEKL. This CDR3 has 15 amino acids. The ends lost 3 bases at V and 6 bases at J; junction bases unmatched: 6. Profiling relied on immunoSEQ multiplex PCR, and the TCRdb table lists in-frame clones only, not all of them. This sample yields approximately 250,000 clones, of which approximately 90% are seen a single time; roughly 4.3% belongs to the top ten. This study enrolled people aged about 18 to 100 from approximately 25 US geographic areas. This TCR derives from a woman in her 30s with acute COVID-19. The V gene is TRBV4-1, the J gene TRBJ2-7, with 12 bases that match TRBD2. Material: PBMCs or T cells enriched from blood (not recorded which). Here the CDR3 DNA reads TGCGCCAGCAGCCAGCGACTAGCGGGAGTGCTCGAGCAGTACTTC. It encodes CASSQRLAGVLEQYF.